The 21 T cell receptor beta chains reported below all come from one sample, sequenced in a study of blood T cell repertoires in COVID-19. Generated by immunoSEQ multiplex PCR, the TCRdb table keeps only in-frame clones and is missing some. The sample yields roughly 130,000 clones, roughly four fifths seen once. Sample: peripheral blood. The origin of the receptors is a woman aged 55-70 years with acute or convalescent COVID-19.

This clone was detected only a few times. J is TRBJ1-1 and V is TRBV19, with D unclear. Trimming took off 5 bases at V and 5 bases at J, with 18 bases between the two ends. Germline CDR1 LNHDA, CDR2 SQIVND (reference sequence). The CDR3 consists of 15 residues. The CDR3 DNA reads as TGTGCCAGTAGTCTACCGACGGGGATCGGTACTGAAGCTTTCTTT. This encodes CASSLPTGIGTEAFF.

The chain is built from TRBV7-9 and TRBJ1-1; weak D call: TRBD1 (5 bases). Germline V gene data show CDR1 as SEHNR and CDR2 as FQNEAQ (reference sequence). V was trimmed by 3 bases and J by 7 bases, leaving 12 bases between them. This CDR3 is built from 13 residues. The CDR3 spells CASSFGARGEAFF. In nucleotides, the CDR3 is TGTGCCAGCAGCTTCGGGGCGCGGGGTGAAGCTTTCTTT.

CDR3: CASSLSRTASGYTF. CDR3 nucleotides: TGTGCCAGCAGCTTATCTCGGACAGCAAGTGGCTACACCTTC. V gene TRBV7-8 combines with J gene TRBJ1-2, with D perhaps TRBD1 (6 bases). From germline, CDR1 is SGHVS and CDR2 FQNEAQ. Trimming removed 2 bases at V and 7 bases at J, with 14 bases between. This CDR3 spans 14 amino acids.

The rearrangement uses TRBV29-1 and TRBJ2-3; 11 bases line up with TRBD2. The CDR3 loop spans 16 amino acids. Germline lookup yields CDR1 SQVTM and CDR2 ANQGSEA. V lost 3 bases to trimming and J lost 5 bases; unmatched junction nucleotides: 10. The chain's CDR3 is CSVDPFSGGGRDTQYF. DNA for the CDR3: TGCAGCGTTGATCCCTTTAGCGGGGGGGGTAGAGATACGCAGTATTTT.

The chain uses TRBV19 and TRBJ1-1; the D is unclear. The V gene's germline CDR1 is LNHDA and CDR2 SQIVND (reference sequence). V was pared by 3 bases and J by 3 bases, with 11 bases between. The CDR3 loop spans 14 amino acids. CDR3 nucleotide sequence: TGTGCCAGTAGTATCATCGGGTACGACACTGAAGCTTTCTTT. Protein: CASSIIGYDTEAFF.

The chain has TRBV2 and TRBJ1-4; D is possibly TRBD1 (6 bases). This CDR3 has 15 residues. CDR1 and CDR2 (germline): SNHLY, FYNNEI. V was trimmed by 6 bases and J by 8 bases, leaving 19 bases between them. The CDR3 sequence is CASRDPGATSEKLFF. CDR3 coding DNA: TGTGCCAGCAGAGACCCAGGGGCGACTTCCGAAAAACTGTTTTTT. The variable domain in full, with the rest retrieved from reference TRBV2 and TRBJ1-4, is EPEVTQTPSHQVTQMGQEVILRCVPISNHLYFYWYRQILGQKVEFLVSFYNNEISEKSEIFDDQFSVERPDGSNFTLKIRSTKLEDSAMYFCASRDPGATSEKLFFGSGTQLSVL.

J is TRBJ1-4 and V is TRBV19; D call uncertain. This CDR3 has 13 residues. The V end lost 7 bases, the J end lost 2 bases, and 8 bases lay between the germline ends. Germline loops: CDR1 LNHDA, CDR2 SQIVND (reference sequence). CDR3 sequence: CASTERTNEKLFF. CDR3 nucleotide sequence: TGTGCCAGTACGGAGCGGACTAATGAAAAACTGTTTTTT.

The chain uses TRBV11-1 and TRBJ2-6; TRBD1 is a possible D gene (5 bases). Germline CDR1 is SGHAT and CDR2 is FQDESV (reference sequence). The CDR3 runs to 15 residues. Deletions cut 6 bases from V and 0 bases from J, with 9 bases between. CDR3 DNA sequence: TGTGCCAGCAGTCGAACAGGCTCTGGGGCCAACGTCCTGACTTTC. Its protein product is CASSRTGSGANVLTF.

The chain couples TRBV6-2 or TRBV6-3 to TRBJ1-1, with 10 bases aligning to TRBD1. In germline, CDR1 is MNHEY, CDR2 SVGEGT. The ends lost 6 bases at V and 1 base at J; junction bases unmatched: 2. The length of the CDR3 is 14 residues. The CDR3 DNA reads TGTGCCAGCAGCTGGGACAGGGGGAACACTGAAGCTTTCTTT. Protein: CASSWDRGNTEAFF.

The V call is TRBV6-5, the J call TRBJ1-6, with 8 bases that match TRBD1. Looked up from germline, CDR1 is MNHEY and CDR2 is SVGAGI. CDR3 length: 15 residues. After removal of 6 bases from V and 6 bases from J, the junction contained 7 bases not matched to a gene. CDR3 protein: CASSRGLARNSPLHF. In nucleotides, the CDR3 is TGTGCCAGCAGCAGGGGGCTGGCTCGTAATTCACCCCTCCACTTT.

This chain uses TRBV19 with TRBJ1-5; TRBD1 aligns across 7 bases. CDR1 LNHDA and CDR2 SQIVND come from the germline V gene (reference sequence). CDR3 length: 15 residues. The junction had 11 bases not matched to a gene; V was cut back by 6 bases and J by 6 bases. The CDR3 region is CASSSRQGEFQPQHF. CDR3 bases: TGTGCCAGTAGCTCGCGACAGGGTGAATTTCAGCCCCAGCATTTT.

The chain combines TRBV19 with TRBJ1-2; 10 nucleotides line up with TRBD1. The CDR3 runs 14 residues. Looked up from germline, CDR1 is LNHDA and CDR2 is SQIVND (reference sequence). Trimming at V came to 7 bases and at J to 6 bases, leaving 8 bases not matched to a gene. CDR3 DNA: TGTGCCAGTACTCCGGGACAGGGGATAAATGGCTACACCTTC. It translates to CASTPGQGINGYTF. Full variable domain (missing parts from reference TRBV19 and TRBJ1-2): DGGITQSPKYLFRKEGQNVTLSCEQNLNHDAMYWYRQDPGQGLRLIYYSQIVNDFQKGDIAEGYSVSREKKESFPLTVTSAQKNPTAFYLCASTPGQGINGYTFGSGTRLTVV.

V and J are TRBV2 and TRBJ1-1; maybe TRBD1 (6 bases). From germline, CDR1 is SNHLY and CDR2 FYNNEI. This CDR3 contains 14 residues. The V end lost 1 base, the J end lost 7 bases, and 13 bases lay between the germline ends. The CDR3 DNA is TGTGCCAGCAGTGAAGTGGGGGCTCTGGGTGAAGCTTTCTTT. It yields the protein CASSEVGALGEAFF.

This chain links TRBV2 with TRBJ2-2; 13 bases line up with TRBD2. CDR1 SNHLY and CDR2 FYNNEI come from the germline V gene. This CDR3 has 18 residues. The J segment lost 6 bases and the V segment lost 8 bases, leaving 15 bases of the junction unmatched. The CDR3 loop reads CASPAEKLAGGRAGELFF. The CDR3 region has the DNA TGTGCCAGCCCTGCCGAAAAACTAGCGGGGGGGCGGGCCGGGGAGCTGTTTTTT.

The rearrangement uses TRBV20-1 and TRBJ1-2; D perhaps matches TRBD1 (5 bases). The CDR3 spans 11 residues. With 6 bases removed from V and 7 bases from J, the gap between germline ends came to 12 bases. Germline loops: CDR1 DFQATT, CDR2 SNEGSKA (reference sequence). The CDR3 sequence is CSAPDNFGYTF. In DNA, the CDR3 is TGCAGTGCCCCGGACAATTTTGGCTACACCTTC.

The V and J genes are TRBV10-3 and TRBJ1-2, with D possibly being TRBD1 (6 bases). Trimming removed 8 bases at V and 0 bases at J, with 13 bases between. The CDR3 length is 14 residues. The germline gives CDR1 ENHRY, CDR2 SYGVKD. This chain's CDR3 is CAISAGGPNYGYTF. The CDR3 DNA reads as TGTGCCATCTCGGCGGGGGGGCCTAACTATGGCTACACCTTC.

The genes are TRBV6-6 and TRBJ1-1; the match to TRBD1 covers 9 bases. Germline-derived CDR1 and CDR2 are MNHNY and SVGAGI (reference sequence). The V and J ends lost 0 bases and 5 bases, in that order; junction bases with no gene match: 7. This CDR3 has 16 residues. The CDR3 DNA reads as TGTGCCAGCAGTTACTCCAGGACAGGGGATAGGACTGAAGCTTTCTTT. Amino acids: CASSYSRTGDRTEAFF.

The chain employs TRBV10-1 and TRBJ2-3; 10 positions match TRBD1. V was pared by 2 bases and J by 5 bases, with 7 bases of the junction left unmatched. This CDR3 is built from 16 residues. Germline CDR1 WNHNN, CDR2 SYGVQD (reference sequence). CDR3 DNA sequence: TGCGCCAGCAGTGAGGTCGGGACAGGGGATCAAGATACGCAGTATTTT. It translates to CASSEVGTGDQDTQYF.

The V call is TRBV24-1, the J call TRBJ2-1; the D gene is possibly TRBD2 (5 bases). This CDR3 spans 16 amino acids. The germline gives CDR1 KGHDR, CDR2 SFDVKD. Trimming shortened V by 2 bases and J by 6 bases, and 16 bases separated the two germline ends. CDR3: CATSDSRVDSLNEQFF. DNA for the CDR3: TGTGCCACCAGTGATTCCCGGGTGGACTCCCTCAATGAGCAGTTCTTC.

The chain recombines TRBV2 with TRBJ2-7; D call uncertain. Trimming took 4 bases from V and 3 from J, leaving 7 bases between them. Germline V CDR1 and CDR2: SNHLY, FYNNEI. This CDR3 contains 12 residues. The CDR3 protein is CASSVRGYEQYV. CDR3 nucleotides: TGTGCCAGCAGTGTAAGAGGCTACGAGCAGTACGTC.

V is TRBV5-1 and J is TRBJ2-2, with 7 bases identical to TRBD1. J lost 3 bases, V lost 3 bases, and 5 bases had no gene match. CDR1 is SGHRS, CDR2 YFSETQ, per germline. The CDR3 runs 15 residues. This CDR3 reads CASSSGTEDTGELFF. The CDR3 nucleotides are TGCGCCAGCAGCTCCGGGACAGAGGACACCGGGGAGCTGTTTTTT.